This TCR beta chain emerged from a study of CD8 T cells in ankylosing spondylitis (dated by TCRdb to the late 2010s). Broadly, across the study: The study profiled T cell receptor beta repertoires in healthy donors and ankylosing spondylitis patients to find disease-linked TCR variants. The full study cohort was made up of approximately 27 ankylosing spondylitis patients and 108 healthy donors. Samples of peripheral blood were taken, and for ankylosing spondylitis patients, synovial fluid was collected as well. Findings and caveats that apply to the study as a whole: Some TCR beta motif variants had previously been reported in synovial fluid and blood of reactive arthritis patients, which suggested common disease-initiation mechanisms. In peripheral blood, the disease-linked clones were found at relatively low frequencies and had a CD8+ phenotype. The disease-linked clones were reported as significantly enriched in matched synovial fluid samples from ankylosing spondylitis patients. A TCR beta motif made up of several highly homologous amino acid variants appeared to be characteristic of blood from ankylosing spondylitis patients.

V is cut by 3 bases and J by 2 bases, and the space between the germline ends is 16 bases. CDR1 and CDR2, looked up from the germline V gene (reference sequence), are DFQATT and SNEGSKA. The CDR3 measures 15 amino acids from cysteine to phenylalanine. Of the read, only the CDR3 DNA is kept; its 45 bases are in frame from base 1. Concerning this clonotype: There is no known antigen for this receptor. No per-base quality is available; no much larger clone lies one base away.

TCRdb shows the sequencer as Illumina HiSeq 2500. Quantitative 5'-RACE with molecular barcodes was used to prepare TCR beta libraries. Per the original workflow: A new computational method, built on a probabilistic model of VDJ rearrangement, was used to identify disease-linked TCR variants. TCRdb applied fastp at Q25 and MiXCR to the public reads, then kept only in-frame beta chains. Entries are consolidated by CDR3 protein sequence, retaining the most common genes and DNA. These V and J calls rely on TCRdb rather than the paper's analysis. The sample table shows under 950,000 distinct CDR3 sequences, and over 15% are seen once. 19% of the sample comes from the top ten.

This TCR derives from a male donor with ankylosing spondylitis. The material sequenced was blood, either unsorted or a sorted T cell fraction (not recorded which). The sequence joins TRBV20-1 to TRBJ1-2; no D gene is confidently identified. The CDR3 loop reads CSARVRPGSNYGYTF. The DNA sequence is as follows: TGCAGTGCTAGGGTGCGGCCGGGAAGCAACTATGGCTACACCTTC.